Below, 27 T cell receptor beta chains from the same sample are listed, as sequenced in a study of blood T cell repertoires in COVID-19. Some clones are missing from TCRdb's copy, which holds only in-frame ones; the method was immunoSEQ multiplex PCR. The sample has approximately 250,000 clones; 70% to 90% are singletons. The specimen sequenced was PBMCs or T cells enriched from blood (not recorded which). The receptors stem from a woman aged 35 to 49 with acute COVID-19.

Regarding this clone: A much larger clone sits a single nucleotide away, making a read error possible. This sequence joins TRBV28 and TRBJ1-5; D gene unclear. This CDR3 region has 12 residues. The germline V gene encodes CDR1 MDHEN and CDR2 SYDVKM. The ends were cut back, 1 base at V and 6 bases at J, with 4 bases in the middle. The CDR3 loop reads CASSLSGQPQHF. DNA for the CDR3: TGTGCCAGCAGTTTATCGGGTCAGCCCCAGCATTTT.

This sequence joins TRBV7-9 and TRBJ2-2, with 7 bases fitting TRBD1. The ends lost 0 bases at V and 3 bases at J; junction bases unmatched: 7. Germline V gene lookup returns CDR1 SEHNR and CDR2 FQNEAQ (reference sequence). The CDR3 totals 17 residues. The CDR3 sequence: CASSLALTGSDTGELFF. The CDR3 DNA reads as TGTGCCAGCAGCTTAGCCCTGACAGGGAGTGACACCGGGGAGCTGTTTTTT.

The count of this clone is one. The chain carries TRBV5-1 and TRBJ2-1, with a tentative D call TRBD2 (5 bases). CDR3 length: 13 residues. V lost 2 bases and J lost 8, with 11 bases in between. Germline V gene lookup returns CDR1 SGHRS and CDR2 YFSETQ. The CDR3 loop reads CASSFGITDEQFF. The CDR3 DNA is TGCGCCAGCAGCTTCGGGATAACCGATGAGCAGTTCTTC.

This chain joins TRBV2 and TRBJ1-2; 7 nucleotides align to TRBD1. This CDR3 region has 14 residues. In germline, CDR1 is SNHLY, CDR2 FYNNEI. J lost 3 bases, V lost 6 bases, and 7 bases had no gene match. This CDR3 is CASSAGGPYYGYTF. The CDR3 nucleotides are TGTGCCAGCAGCGCAGGGGGGCCCTACTATGGCTACACCTTC.

The chain is built from TRBV9 and TRBJ1-6; D call uncertain. Per the germline V gene, CDR1 is SGDLS and CDR2 is YYNGEE. V was shortened by 0 bases and J by 8 bases, with 6 bases between the two germline ends. There are 13 residues in the CDR3. The CDR3 protein is CASSVARDSPLHF. DNA of the CDR3: TGTGCCAGCAGCGTAGCTCGCGATTCACCCCTCCACTTT.

The chain is built from TRBV24-1 and TRBJ2-7; 10 positions agree with TRBD1. From germline, CDR1 is KGHDR and CDR2 SFDVKD. This CDR3 comprises 15 residues. The trim removed 5 bases at V and 2 bases at J, leaving 5 bases unmatched. CDR3 loop: CATSVRDRGPYEQYV. In DNA, the CDR3 is TGTGCCACCAGTGTGCGGGACAGGGGCCCCTACGAGCAGTACGTC.

The rearrangement uses TRBV5-4 and TRBJ2-1; weak D call: TRBD1 (5 bases). Trimming took off 1 base at V and 9 bases at J, with 8 bases between the two ends. Looked up from germline, CDR1 is SGHNT and CDR2 is YYREEE (reference sequence). The CDR3 contains 12 residues. CDR3 residues: CASSLPDSEQFF. For the CDR3, the DNA is TGTGCCAGCAGCTTGCCCGACAGTGAGCAGTTCTTC.

This clone was seen a few times. The chain carries TRBV30 and TRBJ1-6; 9 nucleotides align to TRBD1. Germline assignment: CDR1 GTSNPN and CDR2 SVGIG (reference sequence). Germline trimming cut 5 bases from V and 8 bases from J; bases unmatched to any gene: 7. The CDR3 is 14 amino acids. CDR3 DNA sequence: TGTGCCTGGGCCGAAACAGGGGGCGATTCACCCCTCCACTTT. It encodes CAWAETGGDSPLHF.

The chain combines TRBV2 with TRBJ1-1; the D is unclear. V shed 1 base and J shed 0 bases, with 12 bases lying between them. The CDR3 is 16 residues long. CDR1 and CDR2 (germline): SNHLY, FYNNEI. The CDR3 coding sequence is TGTGCCAGCAGTGAAGTACGAGGGAGGATGAACACTGAAGCTTTCTTT. This codes for CASSEVRGRMNTEAFF.

The rearrangement uses TRBV12-3 or TRBV12-4 and TRBJ1-2, with D hard to call. This CDR3 spans 12 amino acids. Between the trimmed V and J ends, which lost 6 bases and 8 bases, there was a span of 13 bases. The CDR3 DNA follows: TGTGCCAGCAGACGCGAGGGTCCCGGCTACACCTTC. Amino acid sequence: CASRREGPGYTF.

In its sample, this clone was seen a few times. The V gene is TRBV3-1 (or the pseudogene TRBV3-2), the J gene TRBJ1-6; a possible D gene is TRBD1 (5 bases). With 5 bases removed from V and 4 bases from J, the gap between germline ends came to 12 bases. The length of the CDR3 is 15 residues. The germline V gene encodes CDR1 LGHDT and CDR2 YNNKEL (reference sequence). The CDR3 loop is CASSYPGGYNSPLHF. CDR3 in DNA: TGTGCCAGCAGCTATCCCGGGGGGTATAATTCACCCCTCCACTTT.

The rearrangement uses TRBV5-4 and TRBJ2-2; TRBD1 aligns across 7 bases. The trim removed 7 bases at V and 3 bases at J, leaving 6 bases unmatched. CDR3 size: 14 residues. From germline, CDR1 is SGHNT and CDR2 YYREEE (reference sequence). The DNA of the CDR3 is TGTGCCAGCGGTGGACAGGTAGACACCGGGGAGCTGTTTTTT. Translation gives CASGGQVDTGELFF. Supplemented by reference TRBV5-4 and TRBJ2-2, the full variable domain reads ETGVTQSPTHLIKTRGQQVTLRCSSQSGHNTVSWYQQALGQGPQFIFQYYREEENGRGNFPPRFSGLQFPNYSSELNVNALELDDSALYLCASGGQVDTGELFFGEGSRLTVL.

This rearrangement joins TRBV24-1 to TRBJ1-2; the match to TRBD1 covers 9 bases. J gave up 4 bases and V 3 bases, and 17 bases lay outside the gene matches. The CDR3 sequence is 19 residues long. CDR1 is KGHDR, CDR2 SFDVKD, per germline. The CDR3 spells CATSDTKPGQGKSLYGYTF. Written as DNA, the CDR3 is TGTGCCACCAGTGATACTAAACCGGGACAGGGAAAGTCTCTCTATGGCTACACCTTC.

The V call is TRBV5-1, the J call TRBJ2-2; tentatively, D is TRBD1 (5 bases). Germline CDR1 and CDR2: SGHRS and YFSETQ. The length of the CDR3 is 14 residues. Trimming took off 4 bases at V and 1 base at J, with 8 bases between the two ends. CDR3 amino acids: CASSGQGNTGELFF. CDR3 sequence (DNA): TGCGCCAGCAGCGGGCAGGGGAACACCGGGGAGCTGTTTTTT. Complete variable domain (other parts from reference TRBV5-1 and TRBJ2-2): KAGVTQTPRYLIKTRGQQVTLSCSPISGHRSVSWYQQTPGQGLQFLFEYFSETQRNKGNFPGRFSGRQFSNSRSEMNVSTLELGDSALYLCASSGQGNTGELFFGEGSRLTVL.

The rearrangement links TRBV27 to TRBJ2-7; possible D gene TRBD2, 6 bases. CDR3 length: 15 residues. The germline V gene has CDR1 MNHEY and CDR2 SMNVEV (reference sequence). Trimming left V 2 bases short and J 4 bases short, with 15 bases between. The CDR3, as DNA: TGTGCCAGCAGTTTAGGGCCGGGACTCCCATACGAGCAGTACGTC. The encoded protein is CASSLGPGLPYEQYV.

The chain couples TRBV25-1 to TRBJ2-1; D remains unclear. Looked up from germline, CDR1 is MGHDK and CDR2 is SYGVNS. V lost 6 bases and J 1 base, leaving 10 bases between the germline ends. CDR3 length: 14 residues. The DNA of the CDR3 is TGTGCCAGCAGCCCTCGAGTTTCCTACAATGAGCAGTTCTTC. It encodes CASSPRVSYNEQFF.

The chain has TRBV9 and TRBJ2-5; maybe TRBD2 (5 bases). Trimming removed 3 bases from V and 1 base from J, with 10 bases in between. CDR1 and CDR2 from the germline V gene are SGDLS and YYNGEE. The CDR3 is 14 amino acids. The CDR3 reads CASSAGTRQETQYF. CDR3 nucleotides: TGTGCCAGCAGCGCGGGAACGCGCCAAGAGACCCAGTACTTC.

V and J are TRBV2 and TRBJ2-1, with 10 bases matching TRBD2. The CDR3 is made up of 13 amino acids. The germline V gene has CDR1 SNHLY and CDR2 FYNNEI. Losses at the gene ends were 9 bases for V and 3 bases for J; bases not matched to a gene: 2. CDR3 bases: TGTGCCAGTACTAGCGGGATCTACAATGAGCAGTTCTTC. This sequence encodes CASTSGIYNEQFF.

The chain has TRBV19 and TRBJ1-1; weak D call: TRBD1 (6 bases). Germline V gene sequence: CDR1 LNHDA, CDR2 SQIVND (reference sequence). CDR3 length: 15 amino acids. The V end lost 2 bases, the J end lost 4 bases, and 14 bases lay between the germline ends. The CDR3 loop reads CASSIRGLGGTEAFF. The CDR3 nucleotides are TGTGCCAGTAGTATACGGGGACTAGGGGGCACTGAAGCTTTCTTT.

This clone was counted a single time. The chain couples TRBV18 to TRBJ1-2; 11 bases are shared with TRBD1. Trimming took 4 bases from V and 8 from J; bases not matched to a gene: 9. This CDR3 has 15 residues. Germline assignment: CDR1 KGHSH and CDR2 LQKENI. The CDR3 reads CASSHGTGGIYGYTF. The CDR3 DNA sequence: TGTGCCAGCTCACACGGGACAGGGGGGATTTACGGCTACACCTTC.

The chain joins TRBV11-2 to TRBJ1-2; TRBD1 agrees at 7 bases. Looked up from germline, CDR1 is SGHAT and CDR2 is FQNNGV. V trimming: 5 bases; J trimming: 7 bases; junction bases outside the gene matches: 7. The CDR3 runs to 13 residues. In nucleotides, the CDR3 is TGTGCCAGCAGCCAAGACAGGGACGTTGGCTACACCTTC. Translating it yields CASSQDRDVGYTF.

The rearrangement links TRBV11-3 to TRBJ2-5; D is uncertain. The germline CDR1 and CDR2 sequences are SGHNT and YENEEA. V gave up 0 bases and J gave up 5 bases, with 19 bases separating them. The CDR3 is 17 residues long. CDR3 region: CASSLDRTNPQRETQYF. CDR3 nucleotide sequence: TGTGCCAGCAGCTTAGATAGAACTAACCCCCAAAGGGAGACCCAGTACTTC.

The CDR3 nucleotides read TGTGCCATCAGTGAGTCGACTAGCGGAGCTGACAATGAGCAGTTCTTC. Translated, it gives CAISESTSGADNEQFF. V gene TRBV10-3 combines with J gene TRBJ2-1; 9 bases align to TRBD2. V gave up 0 bases and J gave up 5 bases; unmatched junction bases: 5. Germline lookup yields CDR1 ENHRY and CDR2 SYGVKD. This CDR3 contains 16 residues.

This clone has only one observation. V usage is TRBV28 and J usage is TRBJ2-7; 11 bases agree with TRBD1. The CDR3 sequence is 15 residues long. CDR1 is MDHEN, CDR2 SYDVKM, per germline. V was pared by 5 bases and J by 3 bases, with 6 bases of the junction left unmatched. The CDR3 DNA reads TGTGCCAGCAGTACCCCCGGGACAGGGGGCTACGAGCAGTACTTC. It translates to CASSTPGTGGYEQYF.

The chain combines TRBV19 with TRBJ1-1; D might be TRBD1 (5 bases). This CDR3 has 12 residues. V lost 3 bases and J 5 bases, leaving 7 bases between the germline ends. The germline V gene encodes CDR1 LNHDA and CDR2 SQIVND (reference sequence). In DNA form, the CDR3 reads TGTGCCAGTAGTATGGGGGGAACTGAAGCTTTCTTT. Translated: CASSMGGTEAFF.

This chain connects TRBV19 to TRBJ1-2, with D possibly being TRBD1 (6 bases). The CDR3 extends over 13 amino acids. V was shortened by 8 bases and J by 7 bases, with 17 bases between the two germline ends. CDR1 and CDR2 (germline): LNHDA, SQIVND (reference sequence). CDR3 nucleotides: TGTGCCAGTTCCCCCACAGGGTTAGGTGGCTACACCTTC. This sequence encodes CASSPTGLGGYTF.

The CDR3, as DNA: TGTGCCAGCAGTACACAGAGAATGAACACTGAAGCTTTCTTT. This translates into CASSTQRMNTEAFF. J is TRBJ1-1 and V is TRBV2, with unresolved D. The CDR3 covers 14 residues. With 5 bases removed from V and 0 bases from J, the gap between germline ends came to 10 bases. Germline V gives CDR1 SNHLY, CDR2 FYNNEI.